Listed here are 16 T cell receptor beta chains from one sample, sequenced in a study of blood T cell repertoires in COVID-19. Assay: immunoSEQ multiplex PCR; the TCRdb copy retains only in-frame clones and omits some. The top ten hold around 5.8% of the sample, which has approximately 100,000 clones, approximately 92% seen once. The sequencing input was peripheral blood. The receptors come from a man aged 50 or older with active COVID-19.

The V and J genes are TRBV5-6 and TRBJ2-7, with D maybe TRBD2 (6 bases). Deletions cut 5 bases from V and 1 base from J, with 16 bases between. CDR1 and CDR2 from the germline V gene are SGHDT and YYEEEE. The CDR3 is made up of 15 amino acids. The CDR3 sequence: CASSPGKEGSYEQYF. The CDR3 nucleotides read TGTGCCAGCAGTCCCGGGAAGGAGGGGTCCTACGAGCAGTACTTC.

The chain links TRBV7-8 to TRBJ2-1; 14 positions agree with TRBD2. The CDR3 loop spans 21 amino acids. With 4 bases clipped from V and 4 bases from J, the junction kept 18 bases outside the gene matches. CDR1 is SGHVS and CDR2 is FQNEAQ in the germline V gene. CDR3 DNA sequence: TGTGCCAGCAGCTCAAGGGGACTAGCGGGAGAGAAGGTGGATTCGTACAATGAGCAGTTCTTC. It yields the protein CASSSRGLAGEKVDSYNEQFF.

The V call is TRBV19, the J call TRBJ1-6; D unclear. Germline V CDR1 and CDR2: LNHDA, SQIVND (reference sequence). The ends were cut back, 3 bases at V and 9 bases at J, with 12 bases in the middle. The CDR3 sequence is 14 residues long. The CDR3 nucleotides read TGTGCCAGTAGTATCAGAAAAGCGGGTTCACCCCTCCACTTT. Translation gives CASSIRKAGSPLHF.

CDR3 coding DNA: TGTGCCAGCAGCTTATCCCCGGGACAGGGTAACTATGAGCAGTTCTTC. This codes for CASSLSPGQGNYEQFF. The chain combines TRBV11-2 with TRBJ2-1; 9 nucleotides line up with TRBD1. V trimming: 2 bases; J trimming: 8 bases; junction bases outside the gene matches: 10. The CDR3 contains 16 residues. The V gene's germline CDR1 is SGHAT and CDR2 FQNNGV.

The rearrangement uses TRBV19 and TRBJ1-5, with 7 bases matching TRBD1. Germline-derived CDR1 and CDR2 are LNHDA and SQIVND (reference sequence). Unmatched junction bases numbered 5, after V lost 5 bases and J lost 4 bases. The CDR3 is 14 amino acids. CDR3 protein: CASSSGQLNQPQHF. The CDR3 DNA reads as TGTGCCAGTAGTTCGGGACAGCTGAATCAGCCCCAGCATTTT.

The chain joins TRBV18 to TRBJ2-2; 7 positions match TRBD2. CDR3 length: 16 amino acids. The junction had 8 bases not matched to a gene; V was cut back by 5 bases and J by 2 bases. The germline gives CDR1 KGHSH, CDR2 LQKENI. In DNA form, the CDR3 reads TGTGCCAGCTCAAGGGAGGGGAGCCGCAACACCGGGGAGCTGTTTTTT. This codes for CASSREGSRNTGELFF.

The V gene is TRBV3-1 (or the pseudogene TRBV3-2), the J gene TRBJ1-6; no clear D. Germline CDR1 is LGHDT and CDR2 is YNNKEL (reference sequence). The V and J ends lost 3 bases and 8 bases respectively, with 14 bases between them. There are 15 residues in the CDR3. The CDR3 sequence: CASSQVREGDSPLHF. CDR3 bases: TGTGCCAGCAGCCAGGTACGAGAGGGTGATTCACCCCTCCACTTT.

V is TRBV7-3 and J is TRBJ1-2, with 7 bases lining up with TRBD1. The CDR3 length is 13 residues. CDR1 and CDR2 (germline): SGHTA, FQGTGA. The V segment lost 4 bases and the J segment 8 bases; nucleotides outside the gene matches: 7. The chain's CDR3 is CASSSYDREGYTF. The CDR3 DNA follows: TGTGCCAGCAGCTCGTACGACAGGGAGGGCTACACCTTC.

V is TRBV2 and J is TRBJ1-5; unclear D gene. CDR3 length: 16 residues. Trimming pared 6 bases from V and 2 bases from J, leaving 17 bases between. CDR1 SNHLY and CDR2 FYNNEI come from the germline V gene. CDR3 sequence: CASSKTIEVGNQPQHF. In nucleotides, the CDR3 is TGTGCCAGCAGCAAGACCATAGAGGTAGGCAATCAGCCCCAGCATTTT.

CDR3 nucleotides: TGCGCCAGCAGCTTGGTATTGGGGGCAAACTCCTACGAGCAGTACTTC. It translates to CASSLVLGANSYEQYF. The rearrangement uses TRBV5-1 and TRBJ2-7; TRBD1 might be the D (6 bases). Trimming removed 0 bases from V and 0 bases from J, with 13 bases in between. The length of the CDR3 is 16 residues. Germline values: CDR1 SGHRS, CDR2 YFSETQ.

This sequence joins TRBV6-6 and TRBJ1-4; a weak D match, TRBD1 (6 bases). The V gene's germline CDR1 is MNHNY and CDR2 SVGAGI (reference sequence). Trimming removed 0 bases at V and 10 bases at J, with 15 bases between. This CDR3 has 15 residues. The CDR3 loop reads CASSYSSKQGAKLFF. The CDR3 DNA follows: TGTGCCAGCAGTTACTCGTCCAAACAGGGCGCAAAACTGTTTTTT.

Turning to this clone: The sample carries other DNA sequences with the same CDR3. The chain links TRBV9 to TRBJ1-5; unclear D gene. Germline values: CDR1 SGDLS, CDR2 YYNGEE. The CDR3 loop spans 14 amino acids. The V end was cut by 0 bases, the J end by 7 bases, with 11 bases between. CDR3 region: CASSVGETGQPQHF. CDR3 coding DNA: TGTGCCAGCAGCGTAGGGGAAACGGGGCAGCCCCAGCATTTT.

The genes are TRBV15 and TRBJ2-1; 10 bases are a match to TRBD2. Germline CDR1 is LNHNV and CDR2 is YYDKDF (reference sequence). This CDR3 comprises 16 residues. V was pared by 0 bases and J by 7 bases, with 6 bases of the junction left unmatched. CDR3 nucleotides: TGTGCCACCAGCAGAGATTTAGCGGGAGGTCAGAATGAGCAGTTCTTC. Translation: CATSRDLAGGQNEQFF.

CDR3 sequence reads: CASRSPGSKNYGYTF. The CDR3 DNA reads as TGTGCCAGCAGGTCGCCCGGGTCCAAAAACTATGGCTACACCTTC. V and J are TRBV6-5 and TRBJ1-2; D ambiguous. V was shortened by 6 bases and J by 2 bases, with 16 bases between the two germline ends. Germline-derived CDR1 and CDR2 are MNHEY and SVGAGI. CDR3 length: 15 amino acids.

This chain joins TRBV18 and TRBJ1-1, with D perhaps TRBD1 (6 bases). From germline, CDR1 is KGHSH and CDR2 LQKENI. The V end lost 3 bases, the J end lost 1 base, and 9 bases lay between the germline ends. The CDR3 extends over 14 amino acids. Here the CDR3 DNA reads TGTGCCAGCTCACCTCCGACAGGGAACACTGAAGCTTTCTTT. Translated: CASSPPTGNTEAFF. The whole variable domain, filled in from reference TRBV18 and TRBJ1-1, reads NAGVMQNPRHLVRRRGQEARLRCSPMKGHSHVYWYRQLPEEGLKFMVYLQKENIIDESGMPKERFSAEFPKEGPSILRIQQVVRGDSAAYFCASSPPTGNTEAFFGQGTRLTVV.

The gene calls are TRBV15 and TRBJ2-3; no firm D call. The germline V and J ends were trimmed by 5 bases and 6 bases, with 12 bases remaining between them. The CDR3 sequence is 13 residues long. From germline, CDR1 is LNHNV and CDR2 YYDKDF (reference sequence). As DNA, the CDR3 is TGTGCCACCAGCGGCGAAAAGAGGGATACGCAGTATTTT. It codes for CATSGEKRDTQYF.